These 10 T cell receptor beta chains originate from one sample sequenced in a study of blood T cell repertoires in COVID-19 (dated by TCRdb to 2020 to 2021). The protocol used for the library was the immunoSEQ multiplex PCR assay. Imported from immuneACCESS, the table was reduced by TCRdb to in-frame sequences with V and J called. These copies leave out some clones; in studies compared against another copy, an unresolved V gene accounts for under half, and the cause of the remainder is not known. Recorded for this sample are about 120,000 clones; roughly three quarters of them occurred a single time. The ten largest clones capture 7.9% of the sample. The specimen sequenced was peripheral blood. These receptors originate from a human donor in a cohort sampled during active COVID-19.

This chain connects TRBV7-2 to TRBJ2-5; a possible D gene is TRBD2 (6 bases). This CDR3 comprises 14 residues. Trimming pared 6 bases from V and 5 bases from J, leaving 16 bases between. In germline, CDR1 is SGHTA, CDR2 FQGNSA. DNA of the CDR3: TGTGCCAGCAGTACTAGTGCTGGGAGGGAGACCCAGTACTTC. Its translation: CASSTSAGRETQYF.

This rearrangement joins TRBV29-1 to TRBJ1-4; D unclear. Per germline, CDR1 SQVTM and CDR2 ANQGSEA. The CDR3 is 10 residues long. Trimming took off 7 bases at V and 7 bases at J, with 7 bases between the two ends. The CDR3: CSAGGEKLFF. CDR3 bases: TGCAGCGCCGGAGGTGAAAAACTGTTTTTT.

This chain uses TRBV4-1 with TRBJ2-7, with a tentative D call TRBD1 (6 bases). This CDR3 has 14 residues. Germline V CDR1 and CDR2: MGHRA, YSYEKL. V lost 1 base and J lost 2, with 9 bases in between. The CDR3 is CASSQATGPYEQYF. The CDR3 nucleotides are TGCGCCAGCAGCCAAGCTACAGGGCCCTACGAGCAGTACTTC.

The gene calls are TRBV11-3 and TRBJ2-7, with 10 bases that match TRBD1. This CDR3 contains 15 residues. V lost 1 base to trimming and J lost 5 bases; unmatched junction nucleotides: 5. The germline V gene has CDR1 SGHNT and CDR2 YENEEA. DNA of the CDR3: TGTGCCAGCAGCTTAGTGGGACAGGGGTTCCACGAGCAGTACTTC. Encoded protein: CASSLVGQGFHEQYF.

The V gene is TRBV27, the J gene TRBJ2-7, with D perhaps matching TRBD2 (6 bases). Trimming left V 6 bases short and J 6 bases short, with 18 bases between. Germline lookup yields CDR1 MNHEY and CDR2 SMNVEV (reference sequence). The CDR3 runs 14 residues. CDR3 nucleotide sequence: TGTGCCAGCAGCCTCGGGAGTACCAAGGTCGAGCAGTACTTC. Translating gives CASSLGSTKVEQYF.

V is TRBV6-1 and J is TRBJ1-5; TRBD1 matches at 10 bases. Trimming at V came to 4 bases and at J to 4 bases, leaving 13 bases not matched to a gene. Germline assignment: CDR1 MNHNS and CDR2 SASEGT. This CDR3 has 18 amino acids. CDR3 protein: CASSAFLDRGLTNQPQHF. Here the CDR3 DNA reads TGTGCCAGCAGTGCCTTTTTAGACAGGGGGCTTACTAATCAGCCCCAGCATTTT.

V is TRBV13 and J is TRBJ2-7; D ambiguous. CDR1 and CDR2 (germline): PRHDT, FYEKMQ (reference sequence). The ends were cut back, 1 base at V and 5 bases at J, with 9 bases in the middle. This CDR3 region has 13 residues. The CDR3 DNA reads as TGTGCCAGCAGCTTAGATAATAGCCACGAGCAGTACTTC. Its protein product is CASSLDNSHEQYF.

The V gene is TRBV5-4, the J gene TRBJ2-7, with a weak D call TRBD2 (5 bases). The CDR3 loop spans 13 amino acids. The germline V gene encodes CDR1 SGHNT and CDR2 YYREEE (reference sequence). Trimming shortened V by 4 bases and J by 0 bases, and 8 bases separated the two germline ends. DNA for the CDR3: TGTGCCAGCAGCCCGGCGGGCTCCTACGAGCAGTACTTC. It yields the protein CASSPAGSYEQYF.

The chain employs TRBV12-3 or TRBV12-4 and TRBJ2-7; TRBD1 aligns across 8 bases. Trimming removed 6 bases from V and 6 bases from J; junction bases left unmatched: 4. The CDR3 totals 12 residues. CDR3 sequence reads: CASRAGGGEQYF. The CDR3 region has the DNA TGTGCCAGCAGGGCAGGGGGCGGCGAGCAGTACTTC.

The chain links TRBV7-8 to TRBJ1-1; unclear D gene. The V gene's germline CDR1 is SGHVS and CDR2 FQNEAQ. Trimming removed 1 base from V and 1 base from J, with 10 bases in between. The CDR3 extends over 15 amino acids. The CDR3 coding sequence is TGTGCCAGCAGCTTAGATGGGTCAGGGAACACTGAAGCTTTCTTT. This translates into CASSLDGSGNTEAFF.